One and the same sample provided the 13 T cell receptor beta chains below, sequenced in a study of Tregs in tolerant kidney transplant recipients. The method was immunoSEQ multiplex PCR; TCRdb's version includes in-frame clones alone and lacks a portion of them. The sample yields over 50,000 clones, roughly 85% seen once. Source: Tregs from blood, taken before the transplant. All receptors derive from a human donor who received a combined kidney and bone marrow transplant.

The chain links TRBV19 to TRBJ1-2; no clear D gene. Germline V gene data show CDR1 as LNHDA and CDR2 as SQIVND (reference sequence). Trimming stripped 11 bases from V and 3 bases from J, with 16 bases between. The CDR3 extends over 13 amino acids. As DNA, the CDR3 is TGTGCCCCCAGCCCCGCGGAGGACTATGGCTACACCTTC. The encoded protein is CAPSPAEDYGYTF. The full variable domain, in which reference TRBV19 and TRBJ1-2 provide the parts outside the CDR3, is DGGITQSPKYLFRKEGQNVTLSCEQNLNHDAMYWYRQDPGQGLRLIYYSQIVNDFQKGDIAEGYSVSREKKESFPLTVTSAQKNPTAFYLCAPSPAEDYGYTFGSGTRLTVV.

The chain employs TRBV6-5 and TRBJ2-3, with D hard to call. With 7 bases removed from V and 3 bases from J, the gap between germline ends came to 5 bases. Germline V gives CDR1 MNHEY, CDR2 SVGAGI. CDR3 length: 11 residues. CDR3 sequence (DNA): TGTGCCAGCAAATGGACAGATACGCAGTATTTT. It yields the protein CASKWTDTQYF.

The chain combines TRBV9 with TRBJ1-3; 10 bases match TRBD1. Germline loops: CDR1 SGDLS, CDR2 YYNGEE. After removal of 3 bases from V and 3 bases from J, the junction contained 0 bases not matched to a gene. This CDR3 comprises 14 residues. In DNA, the CDR3 is TGTGCCAGCAGCGGGACAGGGGGTGGAAACACCATATATTTT. Its translation is CASSGTGGGNTIYF.

The V and J genes are TRBV29-1 and TRBJ2-5; D call uncertain. The CDR3 consists of 12 residues. The V end was cut by 7 bases, the J end by 5 bases, with 14 bases between. Germline V lookup: CDR1 SQVTM, CDR2 ANQGSEA. In DNA form, the CDR3 reads TGCAGCGGTCGGGCCTACGGGGAGACCCAGTACTTC. Amino acids: CSGRAYGETQYF.

This clone has just one count. Other DNA sequences from this sample encode an identical CDR3 as well. The chain couples TRBV4-1 to TRBJ1-2; 8 bases map to TRBD1. This CDR3 region has 16 residues. Trimming at V came to 3 bases and at J to 0 bases, leaving 6 bases not matched to a gene. Germline V gene sequence: CDR1 MGHRA, CDR2 YSYEKL. Here the CDR3 reads CASSHPGQGTNYGYTF. DNA for the CDR3: TGCGCCAGCAGCCACCCAGGACAGGGAACTAACTATGGCTACACCTTC.

The chain links TRBV2 to TRBJ1-2, with D maybe TRBD1 (5 bases). The V gene lost 6 bases and the J gene lost 12 bases, with 11 bases spanning the gap. This CDR3 contains 10 residues. Germline lookup yields CDR1 SNHLY and CDR2 FYNNEI. CDR3 region: CASRIRDDTF. The CDR3 DNA is TGTGCCAGCAGGATCCGGGACGACACCTTC.

A remark on this clone: Germline is not matched at one junction end, which may reflect a read error. Within the sample, other DNA sequences also encode this same CDR3. The rearrangement uses TRBV7-9 and TRBJ1-5, with 9 positions matching TRBD1. This CDR3 has 15 residues. Germline V gene sequence: CDR1 SEHNR, CDR2 FQNEAQ (reference sequence). The CDR3 loop is CASSLGQGYNQPQHF. CDR3 sequence (DNA): TGCGCCAGCAGCTTAGGACAGGGGTACAATCAGCCCCAGCATTTT.

The chain has TRBV6-1 and TRBJ1-2; possibly TRBD1 for D (5 bases). V lost 10 bases, J lost 4 bases, and 16 bases lay in between. The germline V gene has CDR1 MNHNS and CDR2 SASEGT. The CDR3 sequence is 13 residues long. The CDR3 DNA reads TGTGCCACCTCAGGCGGGGCCACCTATGGCTACACCTTC. It specifies CATSGGATYGYTF.

The CDR3 region has the DNA TGCGCCAGCAGCTTGGAGACAGGGGCTAATTCACCCCTCCACTTT. This sequence encodes CASSLETGANSPLHF. The chain uses TRBV5-1 and TRBJ1-6, with 8 positions matching TRBD1. Germline CDR1 and CDR2: SGHRS and YFSETQ. This CDR3 is 15 amino acids long. V shed 0 bases and J 6 bases; nucleotides not matched to a gene: 2.

Here the CDR3 reads CASSQGRTGSQETQYF. CDR3 sequence (DNA): TGTGCCAGCAGCCAAGGGAGGACAGGGTCACAAGAGACCCAGTACTTC. The gene calls are TRBV14 and TRBJ2-5; 8 nucleotides match TRBD1. The CDR3 runs 16 residues. The germline CDR1 and CDR2 sequences are SGHDN and FVKESK. The V and J ends lost 1 base and 2 bases, in that order; junction bases with no gene match: 6.

CDR3 region: CASTKTGGFYNEQFF. CDR3 sequence (DNA): TGTGCCAGCACCAAAACAGGAGGGTTTTACAATGAGCAGTTCTTC. The chain combines TRBV6-5 with TRBJ2-1; a possible D gene is TRBD2 (6 bases). Germline CDR1 MNHEY, CDR2 SVGAGI. With 7 bases removed from V and 4 bases from J, the gap between germline ends came to 17 bases. This CDR3 has 15 residues.

This chain joins TRBV11-2 and TRBJ2-1; TRBD2 agrees at 7 bases. This CDR3 is 15 amino acids long. The germline V gene has CDR1 SGHAT and CDR2 FQNNGV. Trimming removed 4 bases from V and 0 bases from J; junction bases left unmatched: 3. CDR3 residues: CASSWGGSSYNEQFF. As DNA, the CDR3 is TGTGCCAGCAGCTGGGGGGGGAGCTCCTACAATGAGCAGTTCTTC.

V gene TRBV18 combines with J gene TRBJ2-7, with no clear D. Germline CDR1 KGHSH, CDR2 LQKENI. V lost 3 bases to trimming and J lost 5 bases, with 14 bases between them. The CDR3 totals 14 residues. CDR3 sequence: CASSPVSSEHEQYF. As DNA, the CDR3 is TGTGCCAGCTCACCTGTATCCTCCGAGCACGAGCAGTACTTC.